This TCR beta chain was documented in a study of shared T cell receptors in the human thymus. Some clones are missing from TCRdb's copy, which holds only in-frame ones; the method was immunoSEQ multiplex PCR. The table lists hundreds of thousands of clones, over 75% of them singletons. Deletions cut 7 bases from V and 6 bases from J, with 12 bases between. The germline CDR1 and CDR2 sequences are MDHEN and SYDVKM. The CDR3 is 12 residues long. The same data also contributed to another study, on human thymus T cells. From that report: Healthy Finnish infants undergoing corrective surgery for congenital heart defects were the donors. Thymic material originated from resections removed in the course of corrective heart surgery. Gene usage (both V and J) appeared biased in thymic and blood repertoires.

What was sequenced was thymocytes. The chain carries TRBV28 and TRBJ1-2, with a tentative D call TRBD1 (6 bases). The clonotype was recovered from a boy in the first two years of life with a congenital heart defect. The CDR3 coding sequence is TGTGCCAGCACCCGCAGGGGCAATGGCTACACCTTC. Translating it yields CASTRRGNGYTF.